This T cell receptor (beta chain) comes out of a study of blood T cell repertoires in COVID-19. Study-wide context: Sites in the United States, Italy and Spain provided acute and convalescent COVID-19 samples. PBMCs, B-cell-depleted T cells, or T cells were the source of the cDNA or gDNA that made up the material.

CDR1 and CDR2 (germline): MNHEY, SVGAGI. The CDR3 sequence is 15 residues long. V lost 2 bases and J lost 8; bases outside the gene matches: 7. Original handling: From reference gene primer amplification, estimates of nucleated cell counts were derived. Assay: immunoSEQ multiplex PCR; the TCRdb copy retains only in-frame clones and omits some. V, J and clone size reflect that table, while D and trimming were determined from the DNA. The table lists some 250,000 clones, around 80% of them singletons, with less than 5% in the top ten. This TCR was sampled from a man aged 60 to 69 with acute or convalescent COVID-19. V usage is TRBV6-5 and J usage is TRBJ1-4, with 8 bases that match TRBD1. Sequencing was performed on peripheral blood. As DNA, the CDR3 is TGTGCCAGCAGTTACACCACAGGGGGTAACGAAAAACTGTTTTTT. Translated: CASSYTTGGNEKLFF.